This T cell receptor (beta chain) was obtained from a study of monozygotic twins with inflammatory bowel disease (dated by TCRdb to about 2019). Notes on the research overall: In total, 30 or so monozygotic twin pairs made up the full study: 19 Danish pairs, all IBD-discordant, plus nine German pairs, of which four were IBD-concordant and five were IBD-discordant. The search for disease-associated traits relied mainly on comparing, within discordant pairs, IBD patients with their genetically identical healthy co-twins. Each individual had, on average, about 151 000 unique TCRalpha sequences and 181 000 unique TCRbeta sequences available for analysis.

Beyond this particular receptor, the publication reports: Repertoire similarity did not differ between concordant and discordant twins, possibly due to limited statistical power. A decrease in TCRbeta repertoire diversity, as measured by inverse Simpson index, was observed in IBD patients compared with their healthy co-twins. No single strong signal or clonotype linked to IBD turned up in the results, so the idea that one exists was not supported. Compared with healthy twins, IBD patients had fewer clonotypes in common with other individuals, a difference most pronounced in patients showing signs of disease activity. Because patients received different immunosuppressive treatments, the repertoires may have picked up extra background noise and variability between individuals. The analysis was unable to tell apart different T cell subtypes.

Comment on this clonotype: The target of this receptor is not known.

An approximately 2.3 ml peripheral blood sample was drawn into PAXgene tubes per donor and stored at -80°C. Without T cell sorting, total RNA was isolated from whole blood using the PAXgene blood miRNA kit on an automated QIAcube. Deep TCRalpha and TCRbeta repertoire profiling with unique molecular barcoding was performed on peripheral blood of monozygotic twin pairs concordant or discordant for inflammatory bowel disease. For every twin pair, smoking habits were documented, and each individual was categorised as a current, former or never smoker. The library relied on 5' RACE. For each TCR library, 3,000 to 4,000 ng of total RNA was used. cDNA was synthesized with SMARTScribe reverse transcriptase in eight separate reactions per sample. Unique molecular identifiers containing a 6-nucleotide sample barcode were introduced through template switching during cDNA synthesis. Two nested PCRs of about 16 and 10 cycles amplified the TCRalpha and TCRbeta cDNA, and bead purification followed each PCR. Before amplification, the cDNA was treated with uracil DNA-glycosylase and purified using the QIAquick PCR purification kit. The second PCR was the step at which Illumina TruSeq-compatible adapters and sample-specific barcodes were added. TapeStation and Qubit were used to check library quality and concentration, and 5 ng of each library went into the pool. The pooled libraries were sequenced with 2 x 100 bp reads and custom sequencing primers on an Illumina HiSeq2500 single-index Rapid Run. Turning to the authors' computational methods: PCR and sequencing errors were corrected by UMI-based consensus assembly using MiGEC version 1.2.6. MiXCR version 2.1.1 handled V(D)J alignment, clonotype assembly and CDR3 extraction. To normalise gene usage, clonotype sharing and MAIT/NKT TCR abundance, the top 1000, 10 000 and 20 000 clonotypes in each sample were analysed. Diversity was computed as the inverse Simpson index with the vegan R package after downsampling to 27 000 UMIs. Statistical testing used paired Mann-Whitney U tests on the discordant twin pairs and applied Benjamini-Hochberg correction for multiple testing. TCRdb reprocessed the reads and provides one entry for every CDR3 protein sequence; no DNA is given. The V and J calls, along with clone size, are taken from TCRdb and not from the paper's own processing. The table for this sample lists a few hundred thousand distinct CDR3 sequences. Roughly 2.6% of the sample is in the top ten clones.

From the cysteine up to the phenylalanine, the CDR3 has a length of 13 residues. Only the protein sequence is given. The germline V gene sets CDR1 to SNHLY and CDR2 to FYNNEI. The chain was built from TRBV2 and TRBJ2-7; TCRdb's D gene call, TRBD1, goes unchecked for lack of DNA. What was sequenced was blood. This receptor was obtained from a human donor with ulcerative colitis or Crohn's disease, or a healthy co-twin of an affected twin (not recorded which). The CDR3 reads CASVLSTGLEQYF.